The 26 T cell receptor beta chains reported below all come from one sample, sequenced in a study of neurological immune-mediated disorders. One entry per CDR3 protein results from TCRdb running MiXCR on the 5' RACE reads. This table holds tens of thousands of distinct CDR3 sequences, 10% found once. Sequencing was performed on PBMCs. The source is a middle-aged woman with HTLV-1-associated myelopathy (HAM/TSP).

This clonotype came up many times. The CDR3 bases are TGTGCCAGCTCAGAATACAGGGAATATGGCTACACCTTC. It translates to CASSEYREYGYTF. The V and J genes are TRBV18 and TRBJ1-2, with a weak D call TRBD1 (6 bases). Germline V gene sequence: CDR1 KGHSH, CDR2 LQKENI. V was clipped by 5 bases and J by 5 bases, with 12 bases between them. The CDR3 has 13 residues.

In its sample, this clonotype was seen once. This chain links TRBV7-2 with TRBJ2-3, with 7 positions matching TRBD1. Germline V gene data show CDR1 as SGHTA and CDR2 as FQGNSA. V lost 5 bases to trimming and J lost 5 bases; unmatched junction nucleotides: 7. The CDR3 length is 14 residues. The CDR3, as DNA: TGTGCCAGCAGCCCACAGGGGTGGGGAGATACGCAGTATTTT. Translation gives CASSPQGWGDTQYF.

In this sample, this clonotype turned up a few times. The genes are TRBV4-3 and TRBJ2-7; maybe TRBD2 (6 bases). The ends were cut back, 0 bases at V and 5 bases at J, with 17 bases in the middle. This CDR3 comprises 16 residues. The germline V gene has CDR1 LGHNA and CDR2 YSLEER. In DNA, the CDR3 is TGCGCCAGCAGCCAAGATTTTACGGGGGTATCACACGAGCAGTACTTC. Residues: CASSQDFTGVSHEQYF.

This chain links TRBV5-1 with TRBJ1-4; 8 bases map to TRBD1. V shed 2 bases and J 8 bases; nucleotides not matched to a gene: 11. Germline CDR1 reads SGHRS; CDR2 reads YFSETQ. This CDR3 region has 16 residues. The CDR3 DNA reads TGCGCCAGCAGCTTAGGACAGGGAGTCTATGGAGAAAAACTGTTTTTT. This codes for CASSLGQGVYGEKLFF.

This clonotype occurred many times. This chain joins TRBV3-1 and TRBJ2-3, with D perhaps matching TRBD2 (6 bases). The CDR3 covers 15 residues. Germline V gives CDR1 LGHDT, CDR2 YNNKEL (reference sequence). V was cut by 1 base and J by 1 base, with 9 bases left in between. DNA of the CDR3: TGTGCCAGCAGCCAAGTAGCGGATCGCACAGATACGCAGTATTTT. Amino acid sequence: CASSQVADRTDTQYF.

This clonotype was found many times. The V and J genes are TRBV20-1 and TRBJ1-2; tentative D call: TRBD1 (5 bases). There are 14 residues in the CDR3. Germline V gene sequence: CDR1 DFQATT, CDR2 SNEGSKA (reference sequence). Trimming removed 5 bases from V and 3 bases from J, with 16 bases in between. For the CDR3, the DNA is TGCAGTGCTGATGAACAGGTCGGAGACTATGGCTACACCTTC. Its translation is CSADEQVGDYGYTF.

Many counts were recorded for this clonotype. V gene TRBV20-1 combines with J gene TRBJ2-3; 8 bases are a match to TRBD2. This CDR3 has 19 amino acids. Germline CDR1 reads DFQATT; CDR2 reads SNEGSKA (reference sequence). Unmatched junction bases numbered 25, after V lost 7 bases and J lost 4 bases. The CDR3 coding sequence is TGCAGTGTCAGTCGCCCCCAAGCGGGGGACCTCCTGAGCGCAGATACGCAGTATTTT. This sequence encodes CSVSRPQAGDLLSADTQYF.

This clonotype was recorded many times. A read error may account for a junction end that differs from germline. J is TRBJ2-7 and V is TRBV20-1; 8 bases match TRBD2. The germline V gene has CDR1 DFQATT and CDR2 SNEGSKA (reference sequence). The CDR3 is 16 residues long. The CDR3 DNA reads as TGCAGTGCCAGAGCCGGGAGAGTAGCGGGGTCCCACGAGCAGTACTTC. Translated: CSARAGRVAGSHEQYF.

The table lists this clonotype with a few counts. This rearrangement joins TRBV30 to TRBJ1-1; no firm D call. Trimming took off 4 bases at V and 2 bases at J, with 11 bases between the two ends. The CDR3 spans 13 residues. Germline V CDR1 and CDR2: GTSNPN, SVGIG (reference sequence). For the CDR3, the DNA is TGTGCCTGGACGGCGGGATTTAACACTGAAGCTTTCTTT. It codes for CAWTAGFNTEAFF.

The rearrangement joins TRBV5-1 to TRBJ2-1, with TRBD2 matching 9 bases. The CDR3 consists of 15 residues. Germline assignment: CDR1 SGHRS and CDR2 YFSETQ. Germline trimming cut 5 bases from V and 7 bases from J; bases unmatched to any gene: 10. The CDR3 DNA is TGCGCCAGCAGGCAGCGGGGGGAGACAAGTAATGAGCAGTTCTTC. It codes for CASRQRGETSNEQFF.

This clonotype has a count of ten or more. The chain recombines TRBV12-3 or TRBV12-4 with TRBJ2-2; D possibly matches TRBD1 or TRBD2 (5 bases each). V was pared by 6 bases and J by 7 bases, with 15 bases between. The CDR3 length is 14 residues. DNA of the CDR3: TGTGCCAGCAGCCCCAGGGAGTCTGGCGGGGAGCTGTTTTTT. Residues: CASSPRESGGELFF.

The chain is built from TRBV29-1 and TRBJ1-2; TRBD1 is a possible D gene (6 bases). The germline CDR1 and CDR2 sequences are SQVTM and ANQGSEA. The V end lost 8 bases, the J end lost 8 bases, and 15 bases lay between the germline ends. There are 11 residues in the CDR3. The CDR3 sequence: CSSYQGQGYTF. For the CDR3, the DNA is TGCAGCTCCTACCAGGGGCAGGGCTACACCTTC.

This clonotype was recorded at least ten times. The chain uses TRBV3-1 and TRBJ2-7; D is ambiguous. V lost 0 bases and J lost 3, with 3 bases in between. The germline V gene has CDR1 LGHDT and CDR2 YNNKEL (reference sequence). The CDR3 sequence is 12 residues long. This CDR3 is CASSQESYEQYF. The CDR3 region has the DNA TGTGCCAGCAGCCAAGAAAGCTACGAGCAGTACTTC.

The chain joins TRBV7-6 to TRBJ2-7; 9 bases are a match to TRBD1. From germline, CDR1 is SGHVS and CDR2 FNYEAQ. The CDR3 sequence is 15 residues long. The V and J ends lost 5 bases and 4 bases, in that order; junction bases with no gene match: 9. CDR3 in DNA: TGTGCCAGCAGCGAAACAGGGGGCGGAATATACGAGCAGTACTTC. It specifies CASSETGGGIYEQYF.

The chain combines TRBV20-1 with TRBJ2-1; 7 nucleotides match TRBD2. The V segment lost 2 bases and the J segment 4 bases; nucleotides outside the gene matches: 11. The CDR3 consists of 16 residues. Looked up from germline, CDR1 is DFQATT and CDR2 is SNEGSKA (reference sequence). The CDR3 region has the DNA TGCAGTGCTAGACAGGAAGCTTGCGGGGGATACAATGAGCAGTTCTTC. The encoded protein is CSARQEACGGYNEQFF.

This clonotype has more than one count but fewer than ten. The CDR3 DNA reads as TGTGCCAGCAGTTTTTTGGGACAGGCCGAGCAGTACTTC. Its protein product is CASSFLGQAEQYF. This chain links TRBV12-3 or TRBV12-4 with TRBJ2-7; 8 bases are shared with TRBD1. J lost 6 bases, V lost 3 bases, and 4 bases had no gene match. The CDR3 totals 13 residues.

In this sample, this clonotype turned up many times. This sequence joins TRBV28 and TRBJ1-4; D call uncertain. Deletions cut 7 bases from V and 8 bases from J, with 17 bases between. CDR1 and CDR2 (germline): MDHEN, SYDVKM. The CDR3 is made up of 14 amino acids. CDR3 in amino acids: CASMRVRSEEKLFF. The CDR3 DNA is TGTGCCAGCATGAGAGTGAGGTCGGAGGAAAAACTGTTTTTT. The full variable domain, its missing parts supplied by reference TRBV28 and TRBJ1-4, is DVKVTQSSRYLVKRTGEKVFLECVQDMDHENMFWYRQDPGLGLRLIYFSYDVKMKEKGDIPEGYSVSREKKERFSLILESASTNQTSMYLCASMRVRSEEKLFFGSGTQLSVL.

The table lists this clonotype with many counts. The CDR3 DNA reads TGCGCCAGCAGCTTCCTAGCGGGGGGATACTACGAGCAGTACTTC. It is translated as CASSFLAGGYYEQYF. V usage is TRBV5-1 and J usage is TRBJ2-7; 11 bases map to TRBD2. Germline CDR1 and CDR2: SGHRS and YFSETQ. J was trimmed by 3 bases and V by 2 bases; bases with no gene match: 4. There are 15 residues in the CDR3.

The count of this clonotype is one. At one end the junction does not follow the germline gene, possibly because of a read error. This chain connects TRBV7-2 to TRBJ1-2, with a possible D match to TRBD1 (6 bases). Germline CDR1 is SGHTA and CDR2 is FQGNSA. The CDR3 extends over 14 amino acids. Written as DNA, the CDR3 is TGTGACAGCGGATCCCCCGGGGGCGTCAATGGCTACAACTTC. Translating gives CDSGSPGGVNGYNF. The full variable domain, its missing parts supplied by reference TRBV7-2 and TRBJ1-2, is GAGVSQSPSNKVTEKGKDVELRCDPISGHTALYWYRQSLGQGLEFLIYFQGNSAPDKSGLPSDRFSAERTGGSVSTLTIQRTQQEDSAVYLCDSGSPGGVNGYNFGSGTRLTVV.

V is TRBV6-4 and J is TRBJ2-1; D remains unclear. CDR1 is MRHNA, CDR2 SNTAGT, per germline. The CDR3 extends over 12 amino acids. Trimming cost V 2 bases and J 9 bases, with 8 bases left between them. CDR3 DNA sequence: TGTGCCAGCAGTGACCCTCCGGGTGAGCAGTTCTTC. As protein: CASSDPPGEQFF.

This clonotype was counted ten times or more. CDR3 coding DNA: TGTGCCAGCAGCCCCCGTAGTAGCGGGGCCCAAGAGACCCAGTACTTC. It specifies CASSPRSSGAQETQYF. The V and J genes are TRBV7-2 and TRBJ2-5; 8 bases fit TRBD2. The CDR3 is 16 residues long. Trimming at V came to 5 bases and at J to 1 base, leaving 9 bases not matched to a gene. Germline V gives CDR1 SGHTA, CDR2 FQGNSA.

As for this clonotype: A clone one base away is much larger, so this may be a read error. The chain recombines TRBV5-1 with TRBJ1-2; D is possibly TRBD1 (5 bases). Germline values: CDR1 SGHRS, CDR2 YFSETQ. The CDR3 has 13 residues. As DNA, the CDR3 is TGCGCCAACAGCTTGGAGGGTAGGGGTGACTACACCTTC. Encoded protein: CANSLEGRGDYTF.

This clonotype was picked up many times. V is TRBV7-9 and J is TRBJ1-1, with TRBD1 as a possible D gene (5 bases). Germline V gives CDR1 SEHNR, CDR2 FQNEAQ (reference sequence). The length of the CDR3 is 13 residues. V was cut by 1 base and J by 7 bases, with 10 bases left in between. DNA of the CDR3: TGTGCCAGCAGCTTAGGTGGGGGGAATGAAGCTTTCTTT. This encodes CASSLGGGNEAFF.

This clonotype was counted at least ten times. The chain links TRBV20-1 to TRBJ2-3; 12 nucleotides agree with TRBD2. Trimming at V came to 6 bases and at J to 1 base, leaving 2 bases not matched to a gene. The CDR3 length is 14 residues. From germline, CDR1 is DFQATT and CDR2 SNEGSKA (reference sequence). The CDR3 protein is CSAPSGGGTDTQYF. CDR3 nucleotides: TGCAGTGCCCCTAGCGGGGGGGGCACAGATACGCAGTATTTT.

This clonotype has a count of ten or more. The genes are TRBV10-3 and TRBJ1-2; tentatively, D is TRBD1 (5 bases). The CDR3 runs 13 residues. Trimming left V 6 bases short and J 4 bases short, with 12 bases between. Germline CDR1 reads ENHRY; CDR2 reads SYGVKD. CDR3 DNA: TGTGCCATCAGCGGAGACAGCGCCTATGGCTACACCTTC. Its protein is CAISGDSAYGYTF.

This clonotype has a count of ten or more. V gene TRBV12-3 or TRBV12-4 combines with J gene TRBJ1-6; D may be TRBD1 (5 bases). Deletions cut 2 bases from V and 10 bases from J, with 12 bases between. This CDR3 is 14 amino acids long. The CDR3 is CASSLKSGRSPLHF. For the CDR3, the DNA is TGTGCCAGCAGTTTAAAGTCAGGGAGGTCACCCCTCCACTTT.